This T cell receptor (beta chain) was captured in a study of blood T cells in healthy people across ages. V lost 3 bases and J lost 10, with 16 bases in between. From germline, CDR1 is KGHSH and CDR2 LQKENI. The CDR3 sequence is 14 residues long. Next came a second PCR, run for roughly 7 to 12 cycles, which used a sample-barcoded 5' primer along with a J-beta primer mix. TCRdb reprocessed the 5' RACE reads with MiXCR, giving one entry per CDR3 protein. The repertoire holds almost 550,000 distinct CDR3 sequences, with around 24% as singletons. This same sample was also part of a study on T cells of mothers and their children.

The sequenced sample was blood. The receptor was isolated from a boy between 5 and 17 years old in good health. The rearrangement joins TRBV18 to TRBJ1-5; D remains unclear. CDR3 protein: CASSPEGGVEPQHF. The CDR3 bases are TGTGCCAGCTCACCGGAGGGTGGGGTGGAACCCCAGCATTTT.